This T cell receptor beta chain was identified in a study of Ad26.COV2.S vaccination and SARS-CoV-2 variants. Clones were sequenced by immunoSEQ multiplex PCR, and TCRdb holds only the in-frame ones, with some missing. This table has around 320,000 clones, roughly 84% appearing once. Germline V gene data show CDR1 as MGHRA and CDR2 as YSYEKL. V was pared by 0 bases and J by 4 bases, with 7 bases between. This CDR3 comprises 15 residues. The treatment is: roughly 20 received Ad26.COV2.S at low or high dose, single or two shots; several received placebo; per-sample allocation not given. Samples were taken on day 63 after the first vaccine or placebo injection.

This chain links TRBV4-1 with TRBJ1-6; D gene uncertain. The sequence was collected from a person aged 18 to 65 who received the Ad26.COV2.S COVID-19 vaccine or a placebo. This sample comprised peripheral blood, obtained in a trial of Ad26.COV2.S vaccine versus placebo. CDR3 residues: CASSQDPGYNSPLHF. The CDR3, as DNA: TGCGCCAGCAGCCAAGATCCGGGTTATAATTCACCCCTCCACTTT.